Below, 21 T cell receptor beta chains from the same sample are listed, as sequenced in a study of CD8 T cells in Susac syndrome. Random-hexamer reverse transcription was applied to roughly 0.45 to 1 ug RNA. TCRdb passed the immunoSEQ multiplex PCR reads through MiXCR, listing each CDR3 protein once. This table holds more than 90,000 distinct CDR3 sequences, 85% to 95% found once. The sample was CD4+ T cells from PBMCs. The origin of the receptors is a human donor with multiple sclerosis.

The chain uses TRBV3-1 and TRBJ1-6; no clear D. V shed 7 bases and J shed 11 bases, with 15 bases lying between them. The CDR3 spans 13 residues. CDR1 and CDR2 from the germline V gene are LGHDT and YNNKEL (reference sequence). The CDR3 protein is CASNNLDRTPLHF. CDR3 nucleotide sequence: TGTGCCAGCAACAACCTAGACCGGACACCCCTCCACTTT.

The chain combines TRBV6-2 or TRBV6-3 with TRBJ2-2; 7 positions agree with TRBD2. Trimming cost V 0 bases and J 1 base; bases outside gene matches: 2. Germline V gives CDR1 MNHEY, CDR2 SVGEGT. The CDR3 is 16 residues long. CDR3 nucleotides: TGTGCCAGCAGTTACTCTGGGGGGGGGAACACCGGGGAGCTGTTTTTT. This sequence encodes CASSYSGGGNTGELFF.

CDR3 bases: TGCAGTGCCCCGATGGTGGGCGGACTCAGATACGAGCAGTACTTC. It encodes CSAPMVGGLRYEQYF. V usage is TRBV20-1 and J usage is TRBJ2-7, with D perhaps TRBD2 (5 bases). The germline V gene encodes CDR1 DFQATT and CDR2 SNEGSKA (reference sequence). The V end lost 6 bases, the J end lost 4 bases, and 22 bases lay between the germline ends. This CDR3 region has 15 residues.

The rearrangement uses TRBV6-5 and TRBJ1-1; 7 positions match TRBD1. CDR1 and CDR2 (germline): MNHEY, SVGAGI. Trimming at V came to 11 bases and at J to 3 bases, leaving 3 bases not matched to a gene. The CDR3 has 11 residues. The CDR3 is CAAQGDTEAFF. CDR3 in DNA: TGTGCCGCCCAGGGGGACACTGAAGCTTTCTTT.

This rearrangement joins TRBV12-3 or TRBV12-4 to TRBJ1-4; the match to TRBD1 covers 7 bases. Trimming cost V 3 bases and J 8 bases; bases outside gene matches: 6. CDR3 size: 14 residues. The CDR3 region is CASSFGQDGEKLFF. The CDR3 coding sequence is TGTGCCAGCAGTTTTGGACAGGACGGAGAAAAACTGTTTTTT.

The V gene is TRBV19, the J gene TRBJ1-6; no clear D. This CDR3 is 15 amino acids long. Germline lookup yields CDR1 LNHDA and CDR2 SQIVND (reference sequence). With 1 base removed from V and 9 bases from J, the gap between germline ends came to 13 bases. The DNA for the CDR3 is TGTGCCAGTAGTATAGGCCAATTCTTCTCTTCACCCCTCCACTTT. It encodes CASSIGQFFSSPLHF.

The V gene is TRBV19, the J gene TRBJ2-1; TRBD2 is a possible D gene (5 bases). Trimming took 3 bases from V and 0 from J, leaving 9 bases between them. Per germline, CDR1 LNHDA and CDR2 SQIVND (reference sequence). CDR3 length: 15 residues. This CDR3 reads CASSIGGVSYNEQFF. The CDR3 DNA is TGTGCCAGTAGTATCGGAGGAGTCTCCTACAATGAGCAGTTCTTC.

The count of this clonotype is one. The chain combines TRBV20-1 with TRBJ2-5; 7 bases are a match to TRBD2. The CDR3 consists of 13 residues. Germline V gives CDR1 DFQATT, CDR2 SNEGSKA (reference sequence). Unmatched junction bases numbered 1, after V lost 3 bases and J lost 0 bases. The CDR3 coding sequence is TGCAGTGCTAGCGGGGGGAACCAAGAGACCCAGTACTTC. Protein sequence: CSASGGNQETQYF.

This chain connects TRBV6-5 to TRBJ1-2; D is uncertain. From germline, CDR1 is MNHEY and CDR2 SVGAGI. V dropped 0 bases and J dropped 7 bases, with 15 bases sitting between them. This CDR3 comprises 15 residues. CDR3: CASSYSLEETRGYTF. The CDR3 nucleotides read TGTGCCAGCAGTTACTCATTGGAGGAGACTCGTGGCTACACCTTC.

This sequence joins TRBV5-4 and TRBJ2-5, with 8 bases matching TRBD1. The germline V gene encodes CDR1 SGHNT and CDR2 YYREEE (reference sequence). This CDR3 comprises 12 residues. Trimming took 4 bases from V and 12 from J; bases not matched to a gene: 8. CDR3 residues: CASSRDRGGKYF. The CDR3 DNA is TGTGCCAGCAGCCGTGACAGGGGCGGGAAGTACTTC.

The chain couples TRBV5-1 to TRBJ2-1, with a tentative D call TRBD1 (6 bases). Germline V lookup: CDR1 SGHRS, CDR2 YFSETQ. V lost 4 bases to trimming and J lost 1 base, with 18 bases between them. The CDR3 sequence is 17 residues long. CDR3 coding DNA: TGCGCCAGCAGCGTCTTACCTAGGGACACATCCTACAATGAGCAGTTCTTC. It is translated as CASSVLPRDTSYNEQFF. Variable domain in full (rest from reference TRBV5-1 and TRBJ2-1): KAGVTQTPRYLIKTRGQQVTLSCSPISGHRSVSWYQQTPGQGLQFLFEYFSETQRNKGNFPGRFSGRQFSNSRSEMNVSTLELGDSALYLCASSVLPRDTSYNEQFFGPGTRLTVL.

The chain carries TRBV12-3 or TRBV12-4 and TRBJ1-5; D is unclear. V gave up 1 base and J gave up 6 bases, with 10 bases separating them. The CDR3 extends over 14 amino acids. The CDR3 DNA sequence: TGTGCCAGCAGTTTAGGGGAAGGGAGTCAGCCCCAGCATTTT. Its protein is CASSLGEGSQPQHF.

This sequence joins TRBV28 and TRBJ2-1, with D perhaps matching TRBD1 or TRBD2 (5 bases each). The germline gives CDR1 MDHEN, CDR2 SYDVKM. This CDR3 region has 11 residues. Trimming pared 10 bases from V and 10 bases from J, leaving 14 bases between. The CDR3 nucleotides are TGTGCCACTAACACGGGGCCCGAGCAGTTCTTC. It codes for CATNTGPEQFF.

The chain carries TRBV19 and TRBJ1-1, with no clear D. Germline CDR1 and CDR2: LNHDA and SQIVND (reference sequence). With 3 bases removed from V and 1 base from J, the gap between germline ends came to 9 bases. The CDR3 loop spans 14 amino acids. CDR3 DNA: TGTGCCAGTAGTATTGGGCCCAGGAACACTGAAGCTTTCTTT. This encodes CASSIGPRNTEAFF.

The chain has TRBV20-1 and TRBJ1-1; possibly TRBD1 for D (5 bases). Trimming cost V 6 bases and J 4 bases, with 18 bases left between them. From germline, CDR1 is DFQATT and CDR2 SNEGSKA (reference sequence). There are 14 residues in the CDR3. The CDR3, as DNA: TGCAGTGCCCAACCCGTGGCAGGGTTCACTGAAGCTTTCTTT. Protein product: CSAQPVAGFTEAFF.

The chain is built from TRBV5-6 and TRBJ2-1; 12 nucleotides line up with TRBD2. This CDR3 is built from 15 residues. CDR1 and CDR2 (germline): SGHDT, YYEEEE. V was clipped by 4 bases and J by 7 bases; unmatched bases: 6. CDR3 loop: CASSARTSGVNEQFF. CDR3 DNA: TGTGCCAGCAGCGCCAGGACTAGCGGGGTTAATGAGCAGTTCTTC.

The count of this clonotype is one. This chain links TRBV28 with TRBJ1-4; 8 bases agree with TRBD1. Germline CDR1 reads MDHEN; CDR2 reads SYDVKM. The CDR3 is made up of 15 amino acids. After removal of 5 bases from V and 5 bases from J, the junction contained 7 bases not matched to a gene. CDR3 DNA: TGTGCCAGCAGTCCCGGGACAGGCCCGAATGAAAAACTGTTTTTT. The encoded protein is CASSPGTGPNEKLFF.

The chain is built from TRBV28 and TRBJ1-1; TRBD1 aligns across 7 bases. CDR1 and CDR2 (germline): MDHEN, SYDVKM. The CDR3 consists of 13 residues. V dropped 5 bases and J dropped 8; count of bases not matched to a gene: 8. The CDR3 here is CASSPPTGTEAFF. The CDR3 region has the DNA TGTGCCAGCAGTCCCCCGACAGGGACCGAAGCTTTCTTT.

The chain employs TRBV7-3 and TRBJ2-1, with D tentatively TRBD2 (6 bases). Germline V gives CDR1 SGHTA, CDR2 FQGTGA. The CDR3 loop spans 14 amino acids. With 5 bases removed from V and 4 bases from J, the gap between germline ends came to 12 bases. The chain's CDR3 is CASSPGLTYNEQFF. The CDR3 coding sequence is TGTGCCAGCAGCCCGGGACTCACATACAATGAGCAGTTCTTC.

The chain combines TRBV7-9 with TRBJ2-7; D is unresolved. The CDR3 covers 12 residues. Trimming removed 5 bases at V and 0 bases at J, with 5 bases between. Germline loops: CDR1 SEHNR, CDR2 FQNEAQ (reference sequence). This chain's CDR3 is CASSRASYEQYF. The DNA for the CDR3 is TGTGCCAGCAGCCGGGCCTCCTACGAGCAGTACTTC.

The chain joins TRBV6-2 or TRBV6-3 to TRBJ2-5; D gene unclear. Germline lookup yields CDR1 MNHEY and CDR2 SVGEGT. The CDR3 has 14 amino acids. Trimming left V 8 bases short and J 3 bases short, with 16 bases between. The CDR3: CASGRASREETQYF. CDR3 nucleotides: TGTGCCAGCGGCCGGGCCTCTAGGGAAGAGACCCAGTACTTC.